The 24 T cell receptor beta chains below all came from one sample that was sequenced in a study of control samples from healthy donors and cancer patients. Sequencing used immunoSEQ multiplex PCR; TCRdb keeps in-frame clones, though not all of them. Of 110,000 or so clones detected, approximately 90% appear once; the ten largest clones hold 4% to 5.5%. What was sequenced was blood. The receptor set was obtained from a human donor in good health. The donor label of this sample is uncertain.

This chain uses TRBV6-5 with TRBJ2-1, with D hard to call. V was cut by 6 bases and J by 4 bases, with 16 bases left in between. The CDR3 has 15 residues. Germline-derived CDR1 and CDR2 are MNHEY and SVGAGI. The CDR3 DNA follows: TGTGCCAGCAGCGCCTTGGACCGACATTACAATGAGCAGTTCTTC. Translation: CASSALDRHYNEQFF.

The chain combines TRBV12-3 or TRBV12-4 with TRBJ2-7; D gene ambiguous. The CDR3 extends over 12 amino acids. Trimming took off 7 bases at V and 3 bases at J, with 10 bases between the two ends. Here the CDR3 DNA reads TGTGCCAGCAAGCGTACCAACTACGAGCAGTACTTC. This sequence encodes CASKRTNYEQYF.

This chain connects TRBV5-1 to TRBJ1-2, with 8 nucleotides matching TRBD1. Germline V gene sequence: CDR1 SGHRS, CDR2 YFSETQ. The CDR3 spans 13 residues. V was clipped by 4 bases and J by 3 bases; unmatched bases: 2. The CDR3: CASSLTGDYGYTF. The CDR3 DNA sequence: TGCGCCAGCAGCCTGACAGGGGACTATGGCTACACCTTC.

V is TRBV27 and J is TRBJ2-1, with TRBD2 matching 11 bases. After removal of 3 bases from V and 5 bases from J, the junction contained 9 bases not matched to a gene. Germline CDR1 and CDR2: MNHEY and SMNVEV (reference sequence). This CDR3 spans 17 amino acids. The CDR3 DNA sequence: TGTGCCAGCAGTTTCGGTATAACTAGCGGGGGAAACAATGAGCAGTTCTTC. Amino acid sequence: CASSFGITSGGNNEQFF.

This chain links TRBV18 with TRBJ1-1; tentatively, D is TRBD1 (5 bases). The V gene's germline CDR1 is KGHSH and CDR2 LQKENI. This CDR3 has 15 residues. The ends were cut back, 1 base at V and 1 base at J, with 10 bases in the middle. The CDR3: CASSPQTDRNTEAFF. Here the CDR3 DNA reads TGTGCCAGCTCACCACAAACTGACAGGAACACTGAAGCTTTCTTT.

The CDR3 loop is CASTSWGNQPQHF. The CDR3, as DNA: TGTGCCAGCACCTCTTGGGGCAATCAGCCCCAGCATTTT. The genes are TRBV12-3 or TRBV12-4 and TRBJ1-5; D is ambiguous. Trimming removed 7 bases from V and 2 bases from J, with 9 bases in between. The CDR3 runs to 13 residues.

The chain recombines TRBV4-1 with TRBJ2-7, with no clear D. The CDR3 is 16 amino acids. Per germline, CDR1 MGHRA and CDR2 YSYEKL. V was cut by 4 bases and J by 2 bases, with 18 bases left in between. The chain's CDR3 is CASSPRTDQLPYEQYF. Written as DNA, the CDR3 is TGCGCCAGCAGCCCGCGAACAGACCAGTTACCCTACGAGCAGTACTTC.

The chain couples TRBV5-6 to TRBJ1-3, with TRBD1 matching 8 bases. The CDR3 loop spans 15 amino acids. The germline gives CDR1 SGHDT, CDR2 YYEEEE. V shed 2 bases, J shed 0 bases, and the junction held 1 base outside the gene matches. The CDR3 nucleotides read TGTGCCAGCAGCTTAGACAGGGGCTCTGGAAACACCATATATTTT. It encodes CASSLDRGSGNTIYF.

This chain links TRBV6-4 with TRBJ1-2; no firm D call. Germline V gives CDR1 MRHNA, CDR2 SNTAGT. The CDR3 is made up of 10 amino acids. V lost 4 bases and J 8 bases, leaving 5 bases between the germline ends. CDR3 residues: CASSGPGYTF. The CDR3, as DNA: TGTGCCAGCAGTGGCCCGGGCTACACCTTC.

In nucleotides, the CDR3 is TGTGCCACCACCCAGGCTAGCACAGATACGCAGTATTTT. Protein: CATTQASTDTQYF. The rearrangement uses TRBV2 and TRBJ2-3; D uncertain. Germline-derived CDR1 and CDR2 are SNHLY and FYNNEI. The germline V and J ends were trimmed by 10 bases and 0 bases, with 11 bases remaining between them. The CDR3 is 13 amino acids.

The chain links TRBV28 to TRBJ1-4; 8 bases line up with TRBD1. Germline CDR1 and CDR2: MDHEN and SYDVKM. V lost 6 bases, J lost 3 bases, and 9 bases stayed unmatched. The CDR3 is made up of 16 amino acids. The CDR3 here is CASRDSRGQANEKLFF. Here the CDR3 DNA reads TGTGCCAGCAGGGACAGCAGGGGGCAGGCTAATGAAAAACTGTTTTTT.

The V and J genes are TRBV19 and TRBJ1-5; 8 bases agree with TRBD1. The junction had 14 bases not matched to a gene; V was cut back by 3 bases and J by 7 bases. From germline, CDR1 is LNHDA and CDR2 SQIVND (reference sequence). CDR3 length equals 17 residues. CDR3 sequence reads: CASSINQGARVKQPQHF. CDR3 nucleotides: TGTGCCAGTAGTATCAATCAGGGGGCAAGGGTGAAACAGCCCCAGCATTTT. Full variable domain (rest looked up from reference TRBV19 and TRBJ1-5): DGGITQSPKYLFRKEGQNVTLSCEQNLNHDAMYWYRQDPGQGLRLIYYSQIVNDFQKGDIAEGYSVSREKKESFPLTVTSAQKNPTAFYLCASSINQGARVKQPQHFGDGTRLSIL.

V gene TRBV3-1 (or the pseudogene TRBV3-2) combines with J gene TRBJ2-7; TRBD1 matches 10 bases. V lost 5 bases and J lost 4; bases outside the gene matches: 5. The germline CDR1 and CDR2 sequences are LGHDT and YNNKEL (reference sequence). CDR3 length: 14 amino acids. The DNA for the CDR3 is TGTGCCAGCAGCTCCCGGGACAGGGGTTACGAGCAGTACTTC. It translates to CASSSRDRGYEQYF.

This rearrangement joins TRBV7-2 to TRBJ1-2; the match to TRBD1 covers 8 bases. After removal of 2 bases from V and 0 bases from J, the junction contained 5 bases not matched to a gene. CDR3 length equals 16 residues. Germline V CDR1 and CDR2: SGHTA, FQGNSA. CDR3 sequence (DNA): TGTGCCAGCAGCTTATGGCAGGGGGCTACTAACTATGGCTACACCTTC. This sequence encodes CASSLWQGATNYGYTF.

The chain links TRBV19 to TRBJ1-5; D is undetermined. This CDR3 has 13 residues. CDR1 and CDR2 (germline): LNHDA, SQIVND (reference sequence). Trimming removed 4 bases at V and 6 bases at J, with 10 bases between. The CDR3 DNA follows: TGTGCCAGTAGTACATCCCCGGGTCAGCCCCAGCATTTT. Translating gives CASSTSPGQPQHF.

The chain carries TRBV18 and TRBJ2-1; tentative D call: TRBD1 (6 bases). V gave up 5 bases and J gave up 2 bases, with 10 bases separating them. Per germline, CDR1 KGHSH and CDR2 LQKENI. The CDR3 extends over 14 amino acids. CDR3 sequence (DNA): TGTGCCAGCTCATCCCGGGACACCTACAATGAGCAGTTCTTC. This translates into CASSSRDTYNEQFF.

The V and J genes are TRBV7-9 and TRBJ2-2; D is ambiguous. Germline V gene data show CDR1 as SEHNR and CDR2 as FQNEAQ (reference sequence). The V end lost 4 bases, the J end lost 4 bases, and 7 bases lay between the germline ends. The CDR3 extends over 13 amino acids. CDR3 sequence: CASSSAVTGELFF. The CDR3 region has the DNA TGTGCCAGCAGCTCCGCGGTCACCGGGGAGCTGTTTTTT.

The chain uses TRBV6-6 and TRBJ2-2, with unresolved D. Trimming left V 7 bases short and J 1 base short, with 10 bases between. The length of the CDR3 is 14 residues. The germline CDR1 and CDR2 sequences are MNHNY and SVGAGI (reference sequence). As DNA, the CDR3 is TGTGCCAGCATGAGGTCGGAGAACACCGGGGAGCTGTTTTTT. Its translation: CASMRSENTGELFF.

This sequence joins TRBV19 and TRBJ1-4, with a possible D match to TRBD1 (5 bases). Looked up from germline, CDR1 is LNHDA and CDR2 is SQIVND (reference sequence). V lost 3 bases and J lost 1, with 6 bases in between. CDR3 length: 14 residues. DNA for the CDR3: TGTGCCAGTAGTATGACAGTAACTAATGAAAAACTGTTTTTT. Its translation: CASSMTVTNEKLFF.

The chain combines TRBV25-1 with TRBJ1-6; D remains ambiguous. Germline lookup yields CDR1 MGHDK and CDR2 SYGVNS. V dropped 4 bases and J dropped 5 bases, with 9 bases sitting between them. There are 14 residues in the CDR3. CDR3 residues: CASSVNRNNSPLHF. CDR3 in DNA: TGTGCCAGCAGTGTTAACAGAAATAATTCACCCCTCCACTTT.

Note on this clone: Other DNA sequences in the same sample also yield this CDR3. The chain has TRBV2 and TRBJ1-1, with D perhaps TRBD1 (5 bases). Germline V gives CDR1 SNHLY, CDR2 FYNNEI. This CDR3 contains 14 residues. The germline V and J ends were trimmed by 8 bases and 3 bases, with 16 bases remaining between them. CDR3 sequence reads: CASRGGVGDTEAFF. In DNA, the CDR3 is TGTGCCAGCCGTGGGGGGGTAGGGGACACTGAAGCTTTCTTT.

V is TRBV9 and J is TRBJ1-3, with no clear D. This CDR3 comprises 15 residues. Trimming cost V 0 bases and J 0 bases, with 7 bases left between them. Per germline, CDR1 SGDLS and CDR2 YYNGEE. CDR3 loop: CASSVEWSSGNTIYF. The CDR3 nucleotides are TGTGCCAGCAGCGTAGAATGGAGCTCTGGAAACACCATATATTTT.

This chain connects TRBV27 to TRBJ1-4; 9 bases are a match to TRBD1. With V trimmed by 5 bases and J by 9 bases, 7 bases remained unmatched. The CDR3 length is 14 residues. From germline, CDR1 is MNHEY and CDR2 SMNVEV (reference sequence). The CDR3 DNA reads TGTGCCAGCAGTCTCCCGGGACAGGGTCAAAAACTGTTTTTT. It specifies CASSLPGQGQKLFF.

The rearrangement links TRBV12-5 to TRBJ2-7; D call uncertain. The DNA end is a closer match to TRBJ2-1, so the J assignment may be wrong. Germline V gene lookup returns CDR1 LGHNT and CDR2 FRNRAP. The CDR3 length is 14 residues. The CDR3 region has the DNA TGTGCTAGTGGTTTATACCTCGGCTACAATGAGCAGTTCTTC. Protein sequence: CASGLYLGYNEQFF.